The TCR beta chain described here comes from a study of CD8 T cells in ankylosing spondylitis. TCRdb re-called the 5' RACE reads with MiXCR, one entry per CDR3 protein. The sample includes roughly 670,000 distinct CDR3 sequences, 15% to 20% of them seen just once. Trimming removed 4 bases from V and 0 bases from J, with 14 bases in between. The CDR3 loop spans 16 amino acids. Germline V gene lookup returns CDR1 SGHRS and CDR2 YFSETQ. On this clonotype: Its target is unknown.

Study findings and constraints: Blood from ankylosing spondylitis patients appeared to carry a characteristic eight-variant TCR beta motif. Enrichment of disease-linked clones was reportedly significant in matched ankylosing spondylitis synovial fluid.

The specimen sequenced was blood, either unsorted or a sorted T cell fraction (not recorded which). J is TRBJ1-3 and V is TRBV5-1, with D possibly being TRBD1 (5 bases). This TCR came from a male donor with ankylosing spondylitis. The CDR3 DNA reads as TGCGCCAGCAGCATTTCCGGGGCCAGCTCTGGAAACACCATATATTTT. Its translation is CASSISGASSGNTIYF.